This T cell receptor (beta chain) is from a study of OX40 agonist ivuxolimab in advanced cancers. Concerning the study at large: Ivuxolimab, which targeted the costimulatory receptor OX40 (CD134), was an agonistic, fully human IgG2 monoclonal antibody. Peripheral TCRbeta sequencing aimed to test whether ivuxolimab altered TCR sequence diversity and caused clonal T-cell expansion. Prior anti-PD-1, anti-PD-L1 or anti-CTLA-4 therapy was permitted, and checkpoint inhibitors had been received by less than 45% of dose-escalation patients. The paper reports the monotherapy dose-escalation portion (N = 52 patients) of the phase I ivuxolimab trial. The dose-escalation cohort was 82.7% male with a mean age of around 62 years, ranging from about 23 to 85. Intravenous ivuxolimab was administered to patients every 2 weeks at six dose levels: 0.01, 0.1, 0.3, 1.5, 3 and 10 mg/kg. Of the 50 or so patients in dose escalation, about 20 had hepatocellular carcinoma, about 15 had melanoma, 9 had renal cell carcinoma and 9 had head and neck cancer. Partial responses occurred in three dose-escalation patients, of whom one had hepatocellular carcinoma and two had cutaneous melanoma.

To sequence the TCRbeta CDR3 region, genomic DNA was isolated from the sorted cells. The immunoSEQ Assay was used to sequence the TCRbeta CDR3 regions. This immuneACCESS table, as held by TCRdb, lists in-frame sequences with V and J called but not all clones. Of the missing ones, under half trace to an unresolved V gene in checked studies; the others have no known cause. The table for this sample lists around 97,000 clones; 86% of them were counted only once. The leading ten clones occupy approximately 5.7% of the sample. Results the study describes overall, beyond this receptor: In the 0.1-3.0 mg/kg groups, partial responders were among the patients with the lowest normalized peripheral clonal expansion, particularly in CD8+ T cells. The antigen specificity of the clonally expanded peripheral T cells was not determined. Clonal expansion of both CD4+ and CD8+ blood T cells was observed from baseline to week 6 at doses 0.1 to 3.0 mg/kg. Low levels of normalized T-cell clonal expansion were also seen in some patients who did not respond. After ivuxolimab, CD8+ T cells had more expanded clones than CD4+ T cells on average.

The trial excluded patients who had a history of autoimmune disease or were on systemic immunosuppression. Peripheral blood for TCR sequencing was drawn from every dose cohort at baseline, at cycle 4 day 1 and at cycle 7 day 1. Samples came from an open-label, multicenter, first-in-human phase I dose-escalation trial of ivuxolimab. Adults with locally advanced or metastatic head and neck squamous cell, hepatocellular, melanoma or renal cell carcinoma were enrolled in the trial. Before TCR sequencing, CD4+ and CD8+ T cells were separately sorted from peripheral blood. For CDR1 and CDR2, the germline V gene lists SGHRS and YFSETQ. V drops 0 bases and J drops 9 bases, leaving 10 bases in between. Spanning cysteine to phenylalanine, the CDR3 consists of 14 amino acids. Of the read, only the CDR3 DNA is kept; its 42 bases are in frame from base 1. With respect to this clone: This receptor's antigen is unknown. No base quality information exists; no much larger clone differs at one position.

The receptor chain draws on TRBV5-1 and TRBJ1-6; the D gene is perhaps TRBD1, on 5 matching bases. The sequenced sample was CD4+ or CD8+ T cells sorted from blood, obtained in a trial of the OX40 agonist ivuxolimab. This receptor was obtained from an adult with an advanced solid tumor such as melanoma, head and neck, liver or kidney cancer. The CDR3 protein: CASSLGQGSSPLHF. The bases read TGCGCCAGCAGCTTGGGTCAGGGAAGTTCACCCCTCCACTTT.